The 21 T cell receptor beta chains in this list originate from one sample, sequenced in a study of shared clonotypes between healthy human individuals (dated by TCRdb to the early 2020s). The library was obtained by the immunoSEQ multiplex PCR assay. This immuneACCESS table, as held by TCRdb, lists in-frame sequences with V and J called but not all clones. Of the missing ones, under half trace to an unresolved V gene in checked studies; the others have no known cause. Across this sample there are approximately 2,000,000 clones, with 80% to 95% seen only once. The top ten clones comprise about 1.7% of the sample. For the CD8 naive samples, CD45RO-negative cells were positively selected for CCR7, yielding a CD45RA+CCR7+ population from which TemRA cells were excluded. The material sequenced was naive CD8+ T cells from PBMCs. The cell subset or site label corresponds to: CD45RA+CCR7+. All receptors derive from a man aged 18 to 30 in good health. Some clones in this sample may be carry-over from other donors' samples.

J is TRBJ2-1 and V is TRBV9; weak D call: TRBD1 (5 bases). Germline V lookup: CDR1 SGDLS, CDR2 YYNGEE. The CDR3 contains 16 residues. V was cut by 0 bases and J by 6 bases, with 16 bases left in between. DNA for the CDR3: TGTGCCAGCAGCGTAGCGGGTAGCAGGGTTGCCAATGAGCAGTTCTTC. Protein: CASSVAGSRVANEQFF. Combining the CDR3 with reference TRBV9 and TRBJ2-1 gives the whole variable domain DSGVTQTPKHLITATGQRVTLRCSPRSGDLSVYWYQQSLDQGLQFLIQYYNGEERAKGNILERFSAQQFPDLHSELNLSSLELGDSALYFCASSVAGSRVANEQFFGPGTRLTVL.

V gene TRBV13 combines with J gene TRBJ2-2; no reliable D call. The CDR3 has 14 amino acids. V lost 0 bases, J lost 6 bases, and 8 bases lay in between. Germline CDR1 PRHDT, CDR2 FYEKMQ (reference sequence). CDR3 sequence (DNA): TGTGCCAGCAGCTTAGGCCTCTTCCCCGGGGAGCTGTTTTTT. Protein product: CASSLGLFPGELFF.

The chain combines TRBV28 with TRBJ2-1, with 9 positions matching TRBD2. Looked up from germline, CDR1 is MDHEN and CDR2 is SYDVKM. The CDR3 spans 13 residues. The trim removed 7 bases at V and 16 bases at J, leaving 14 bases unmatched. The DNA of the CDR3 is TGTGCCAGCATCCCGACTAGCGGATGGACGTATTTCTTC. It yields the protein CASIPTSGWTYFF.

The chain carries TRBV19 and TRBJ2-7; possible D gene TRBD1, 5 bases. V lost 3 bases and J lost 1, with 10 bases in between. Germline CDR1 reads LNHDA; CDR2 reads SQIVND (reference sequence). This CDR3 is built from 14 residues. In DNA form, the CDR3 reads TGTGCCAGTAGTATGTTACAGGAGTCCTACGAGCAGTACTTC. It translates to CASSMLQESYEQYF.

The V and J genes are TRBV4-1 and TRBJ2-7; the D is unclear. Trimming stripped 2 bases from V and 2 bases from J, with 10 bases between. The CDR3 loop spans 14 amino acids. CDR1 and CDR2 from the germline V gene are MGHRA and YSYEKL. Here the CDR3 DNA reads TGCGCCAGCAGCCAAATAAAGACCCCCTACGAGCAGTACTTC. Protein product: CASSQIKTPYEQYF.

This rearrangement joins TRBV19 to TRBJ2-7; D perhaps matches TRBD1 (6 bases). The CDR3 covers 15 residues. The V end was cut by 4 bases, the J end by 3 bases, with 16 bases between. Germline-derived CDR1 and CDR2 are LNHDA and SQIVND (reference sequence). The CDR3, as DNA: TGTGCCAGTAGTAACATGGACAGCAATTACTACGAGCAGTACTTC. This sequence encodes CASSNMDSNYYEQYF.

The chain employs TRBV5-6 and TRBJ1-2, with 11 positions matching TRBD1. The germline gives CDR1 SGHDT, CDR2 YYEEEE. V lost 2 bases, J lost 1 base, and 4 bases stayed unmatched. There are 16 residues in the CDR3. The CDR3 spells CASSLGQGAINYGYTF. CDR3 DNA sequence: TGTGCCAGCAGCTTAGGACAGGGGGCGATTAACTATGGCTACACCTTC.

J is TRBJ2-7 and V is TRBV5-1, with D hard to call. Trimming took 4 bases from V and 0 from J, leaving 8 bases between them. This CDR3 is 13 amino acids long. CDR1 and CDR2 (germline): SGHRS, YFSETQ. For the CDR3, the DNA is TGCGCCAGCAGCGCTCGCCTCTCCTACGAGCAGTACTTC. Protein product: CASSARLSYEQYF.

V and J are TRBV2 and TRBJ1-2, with D perhaps matching TRBD1 (6 bases). The CDR3 is made up of 14 amino acids. Trimming removed 2 bases from V and 4 bases from J, with 11 bases in between. Looked up from germline, CDR1 is SNHLY and CDR2 is FYNNEI. The CDR3, as DNA: TGTGCCAGCAGTGAAAATCCAGGGGCCTATGGCTACACCTTC. Protein product: CASSENPGAYGYTF.

This chain uses TRBV25-1 with TRBJ2-7, with D possibly being TRBD2 (6 bases). The germline V and J ends were trimmed by 4 bases and 4 bases, with 23 bases remaining between them. Germline V gene data show CDR1 as MGHDK and CDR2 as SYGVNS. CDR3 size: 17 residues. Here the CDR3 reads CASSGRGPSSRLYEQYF. CDR3 coding DNA: TGTGCCAGCAGTGGGAGGGGACCATCCTCACGCCTTTACGAGCAGTACTTC.

This rearrangement joins TRBV4-3 to TRBJ2-7; 8 positions agree with TRBD2. Germline V CDR1 and CDR2: LGHNA, YSLEER. This CDR3 is built from 17 residues. The junction had 13 bases not matched to a gene; V was cut back by 1 base and J by 5 bases. CDR3 sequence reads: CASSQGRRLAGLDEQYF. Written as DNA, the CDR3 is TGCGCCAGCAGCCAAGGACGCCGCCTAGCGGGCTTGGACGAGCAGTACTTC.

The chain carries TRBV9 and TRBJ1-1; maybe TRBD1 (5 bases). This CDR3 contains 15 residues. Trimming took 3 bases from V and 1 from J, leaving 13 bases between them. Germline CDR1 reads SGDLS; CDR2 reads YYNGEE. The CDR3 loop reads CASSGQRGANTEAFF. CDR3 in DNA: TGTGCCAGCAGCGGCCAGCGAGGGGCGAACACTGAAGCTTTCTTT.

This clone was detected once. V is TRBV27 and J is TRBJ2-1; TRBD2 agrees at 10 bases. From germline, CDR1 is MNHEY and CDR2 SMNVEV (reference sequence). With V trimmed by 2 bases and J by 5 bases, 3 bases remained unmatched. This CDR3 region has 15 residues. CDR3 in DNA: TGTGCCAGCAGTTTAACTAGCGGGATCAACAATGAGCAGTTCTTC. Protein sequence: CASSLTSGINNEQFF.

The chain joins TRBV25-1 to TRBJ1-1; possibly TRBD1 for D (6 bases). Trimming removed 5 bases from V and 6 bases from J, with 19 bases in between. The germline gives CDR1 MGHDK, CDR2 SYGVNS. The CDR3 totals 15 residues. The CDR3 reads CASSLTDSLFAEAFF. The CDR3, as DNA: TGTGCCAGCAGTCTGACGGACAGTCTTTTTGCTGAAGCTTTCTTT.

The rearrangement links TRBV10-3 to TRBJ1-2; no definite D call. Trimming shortened V by 0 bases and J by 4 bases, and 9 bases separated the two germline ends. This CDR3 is built from 14 residues. The germline CDR1 and CDR2 sequences are ENHRY and SYGVKD. CDR3 region: CAISESSWGYGYTF. CDR3 in DNA: TGTGCCATCAGTGAGTCGAGCTGGGGCTATGGCTACACCTTC.

The CDR3 spells CASSWEAGGVYNEQFF. The CDR3 bases are TGTGCCAGCAGTTGGGAAGCGGGAGGGGTTTACAATGAGCAGTTCTTC. This chain links TRBV6-5 with TRBJ2-1, with 10 positions matching TRBD2. Looked up from germline, CDR1 is MNHEY and CDR2 is SVGAGI. This CDR3 region has 16 residues. Trimming at V came to 4 bases and at J to 4 bases, leaving 7 bases not matched to a gene.

Worth noting for this clone: Different DNA sequences within this sample yield the same CDR3. This sequence joins TRBV6-5 and TRBJ2-6, with 8 bases that match TRBD1. With V trimmed by 0 bases and J by 4 bases, 2 bases remained unmatched. This CDR3 is 16 amino acids long. The V gene's germline CDR1 is MNHEY and CDR2 SVGAGI. CDR3 region: CASSYSRGPGANVLTF. The CDR3, as DNA: TGTGCCAGCAGTTACTCCAGGGGGCCCGGGGCCAACGTCCTGACTTTC.

V usage is TRBV14 and J usage is TRBJ1-1; 7 nucleotides match TRBD1. The J segment lost 7 bases and the V segment lost 4 bases, leaving 6 bases of the junction unmatched. The CDR3 has 13 amino acids. Per the germline V gene, CDR1 is SGHDN and CDR2 is FVKESK. The CDR3, as DNA: TGTGCCAGCAGCCTAGGGGGCCCAAGTGAAGCTTTCTTT. Protein sequence: CASSLGGPSEAFF.

V gene TRBV7-9 combines with J gene TRBJ2-2; possibly TRBD1 for D (6 bases). CDR1 is SEHNR, CDR2 FQNEAQ, per germline (reference sequence). V was clipped by 2 bases and J by 6 bases, with 22 bases between them. The length of the CDR3 is 18 residues. The CDR3 region has the DNA TGTGCCAGCAGCTTAAGGGCCCTCGGTTACAGGGCCGCCGGGGAGCTGTTTTTT. Translation gives CASSLRALGYRAAGELFF.

This clone was seen just once. The chain combines TRBV11-2 with TRBJ2-1; D call uncertain. The germline CDR1 and CDR2 sequences are SGHAT and FQNNGV. The CDR3 is 14 residues long. The V end lost 0 bases, the J end lost 3 bases, and 6 bases lay between the germline ends. The chain's CDR3 is CASSLDRFYNEQFF. The CDR3 DNA reads TGTGCCAGCAGCTTAGATCGATTCTACAATGAGCAGTTCTTC.

V gene TRBV5-1 combines with J gene TRBJ1-1; maybe TRBD1 (6 bases). The germline V gene encodes CDR1 SGHRS and CDR2 YFSETQ. The ends were cut back, 4 bases at V and 4 bases at J, with 20 bases in the middle. CDR3 length: 16 amino acids. The chain's CDR3 is CASSHLEVGGFTEAFF. As DNA, the CDR3 is TGCGCCAGCAGCCATTTGGAGGTAGGGGGGTTCACTGAAGCTTTCTTT.